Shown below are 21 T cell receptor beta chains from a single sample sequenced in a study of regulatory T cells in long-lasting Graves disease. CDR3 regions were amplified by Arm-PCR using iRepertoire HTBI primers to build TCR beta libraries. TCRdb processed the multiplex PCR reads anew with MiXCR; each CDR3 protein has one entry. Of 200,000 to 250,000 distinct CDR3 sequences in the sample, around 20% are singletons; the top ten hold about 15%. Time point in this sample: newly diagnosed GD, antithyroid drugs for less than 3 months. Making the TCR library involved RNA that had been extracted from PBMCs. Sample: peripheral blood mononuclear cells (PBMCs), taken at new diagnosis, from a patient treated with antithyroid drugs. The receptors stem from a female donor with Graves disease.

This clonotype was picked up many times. CDR3 residues: CASSLRRTYGNTIYF. The CDR3 region has the DNA TGTGCCAGCAGCTTACGGAGGACCTATGGAAACACCATATATTTT. The chain is built from TRBV7-2 and TRBJ1-3; D is uncertain. The CDR3 is 15 residues long. In germline, CDR1 is SGHTA, CDR2 FQGNSA. V lost 2 bases, J lost 3 bases, and 11 bases lay in between. The entire variable domain, with the rest obtained from reference TRBV7-2 and TRBJ1-3, is as follows: GAGVSQSPSNKVTEKGKDVELRCDPISGHTALYWYRQSLGQGLEFLIYFQGNSAPDKSGLPSDRFSAERTGGSVSTLTIQRTQQEDSAVYLCASSLRRTYGNTIYFGEGSWLTVV.

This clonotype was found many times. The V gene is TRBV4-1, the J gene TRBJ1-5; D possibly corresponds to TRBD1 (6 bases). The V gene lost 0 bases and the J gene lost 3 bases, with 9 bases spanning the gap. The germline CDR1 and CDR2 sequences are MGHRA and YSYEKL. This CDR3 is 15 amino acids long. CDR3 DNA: TGCGCCAGCAGCCAAGATGGACAGACCAATCAGCCCCAGCATTTT. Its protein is CASSQDGQTNQPQHF.

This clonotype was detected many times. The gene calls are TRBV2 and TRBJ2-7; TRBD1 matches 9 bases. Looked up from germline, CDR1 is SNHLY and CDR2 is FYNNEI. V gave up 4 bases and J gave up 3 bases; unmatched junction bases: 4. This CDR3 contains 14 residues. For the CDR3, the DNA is TGTGCCAGCAGTGGTGACAGGGGGTGCTACGAGCAGTACTTC. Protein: CASSGDRGCYEQYF.

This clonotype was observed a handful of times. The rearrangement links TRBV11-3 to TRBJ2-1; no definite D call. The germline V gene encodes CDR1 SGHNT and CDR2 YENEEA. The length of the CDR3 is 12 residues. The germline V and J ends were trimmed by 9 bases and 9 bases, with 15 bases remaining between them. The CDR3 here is CASSPSGVEQFF. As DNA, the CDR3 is TGTGCCAGTAGTCCCTCAGGAGTTGAGCAGTTCTTC.

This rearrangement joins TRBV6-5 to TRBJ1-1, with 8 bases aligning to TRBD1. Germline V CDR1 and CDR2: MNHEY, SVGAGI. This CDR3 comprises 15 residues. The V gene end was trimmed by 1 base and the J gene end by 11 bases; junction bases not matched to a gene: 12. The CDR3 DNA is TGTGCCAGCAGTTACTTTCAGGGGGCAGTGACGACGGCTTTCTTT. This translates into CASSYFQGAVTTAFF.

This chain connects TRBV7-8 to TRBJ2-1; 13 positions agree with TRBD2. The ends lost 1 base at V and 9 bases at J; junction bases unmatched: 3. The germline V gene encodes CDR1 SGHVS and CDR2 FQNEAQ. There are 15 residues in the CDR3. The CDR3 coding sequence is TGTGCCAGCAGCTTAGGGACTAGCGGGAGTGGTGAGCAGTTCTTC. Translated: CASSLGTSGSGEQFF.

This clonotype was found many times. CDR3: CATSDGQDYGYTF. DNA for the CDR3: TGTGCCACCAGTGACGGACAGGACTATGGCTACACCTTC. The chain links TRBV24-1 to TRBJ1-2, with 7 bases lining up with TRBD1. Germline values: CDR1 KGHDR, CDR2 SFDVKD. V trimming: 4 bases; J trimming: 3 bases; junction bases outside the gene matches: 1. The CDR3 is made up of 13 amino acids.

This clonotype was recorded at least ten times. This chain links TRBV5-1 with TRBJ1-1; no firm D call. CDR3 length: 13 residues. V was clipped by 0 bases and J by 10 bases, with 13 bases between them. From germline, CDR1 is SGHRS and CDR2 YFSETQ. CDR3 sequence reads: CASSLGTAERAFF. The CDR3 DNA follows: TGCGCCAGCAGCTTGGGGACGGCGGAACGAGCTTTCTTT.

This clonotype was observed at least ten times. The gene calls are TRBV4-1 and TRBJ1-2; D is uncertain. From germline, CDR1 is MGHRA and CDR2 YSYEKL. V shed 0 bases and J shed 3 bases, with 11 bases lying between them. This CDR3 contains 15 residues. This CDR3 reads CASSQEVRTHYGYTF. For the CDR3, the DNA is TGCGCCAGCAGCCAAGAAGTTAGAACCCACTATGGCTACACCTTC.

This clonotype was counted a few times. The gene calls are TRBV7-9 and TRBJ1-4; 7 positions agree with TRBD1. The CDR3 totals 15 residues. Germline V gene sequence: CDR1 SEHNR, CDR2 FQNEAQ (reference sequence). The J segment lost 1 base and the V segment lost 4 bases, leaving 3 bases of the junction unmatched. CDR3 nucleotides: TGTGCCAGCAGCTACCGACAGGGAACTAATGAAAAACTGTTTTTT. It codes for CASSYRQGTNEKLFF.

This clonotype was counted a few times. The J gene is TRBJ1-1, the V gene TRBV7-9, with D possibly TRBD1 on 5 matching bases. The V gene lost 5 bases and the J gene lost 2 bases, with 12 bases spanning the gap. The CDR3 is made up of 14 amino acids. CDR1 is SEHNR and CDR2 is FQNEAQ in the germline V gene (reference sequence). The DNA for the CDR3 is TGTGCCAGCAGCCCCCGGACATCTAACACTGAAGCTTTCTTT. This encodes CASSPRTSNTEAFF.

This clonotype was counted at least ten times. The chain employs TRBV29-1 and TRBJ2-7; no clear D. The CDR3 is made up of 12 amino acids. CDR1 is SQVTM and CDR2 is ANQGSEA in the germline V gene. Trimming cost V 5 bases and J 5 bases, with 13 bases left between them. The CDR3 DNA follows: TGCAGCGTTATTGGCACTTCTGACGAGCAGTACTTC. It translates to CSVIGTSDEQYF.

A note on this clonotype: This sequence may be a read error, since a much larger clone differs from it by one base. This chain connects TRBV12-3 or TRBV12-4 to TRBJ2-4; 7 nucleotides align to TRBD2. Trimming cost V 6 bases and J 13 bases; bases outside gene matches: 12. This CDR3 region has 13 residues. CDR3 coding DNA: TGTGCCAGCAGCCTGAGCGGGGCAGATGAGCAGTACTTC. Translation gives CASSLSGADEQYF.

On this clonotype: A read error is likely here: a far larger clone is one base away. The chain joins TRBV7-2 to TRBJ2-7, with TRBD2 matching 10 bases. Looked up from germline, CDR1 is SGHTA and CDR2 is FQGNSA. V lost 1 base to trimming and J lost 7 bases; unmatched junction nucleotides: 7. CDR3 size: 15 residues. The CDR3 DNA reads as TGTGCCAGCAGCTTAGTAGGGTCTAGCGGGAGTGAGCAGTACTTC. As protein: CASSLVGSSGSEQYF.

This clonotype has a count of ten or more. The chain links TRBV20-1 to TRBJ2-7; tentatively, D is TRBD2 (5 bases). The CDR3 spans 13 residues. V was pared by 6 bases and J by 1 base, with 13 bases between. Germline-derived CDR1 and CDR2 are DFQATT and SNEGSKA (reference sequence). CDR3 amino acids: CSATLASSYEQYF. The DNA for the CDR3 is TGCAGTGCCACTCTAGCATCTTCCTACGAGCAGTACTTC.

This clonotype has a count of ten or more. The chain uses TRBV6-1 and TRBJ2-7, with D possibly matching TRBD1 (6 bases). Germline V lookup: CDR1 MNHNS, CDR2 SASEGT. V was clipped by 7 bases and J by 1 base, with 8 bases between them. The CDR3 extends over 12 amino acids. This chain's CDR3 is CASNDRSYEQYF. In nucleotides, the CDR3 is TGTGCCAGCAACGACAGGTCCTACGAGCAGTACTTC.

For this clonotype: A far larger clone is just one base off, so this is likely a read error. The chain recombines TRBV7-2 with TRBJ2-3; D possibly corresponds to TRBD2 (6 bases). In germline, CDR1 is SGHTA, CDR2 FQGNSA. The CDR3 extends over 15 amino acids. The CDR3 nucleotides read TGTGCCAGCAGCCGAACTAGCTCCTCTGCCACTGAGCAGTCCTTC. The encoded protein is CASSRTSSSATEQSF.

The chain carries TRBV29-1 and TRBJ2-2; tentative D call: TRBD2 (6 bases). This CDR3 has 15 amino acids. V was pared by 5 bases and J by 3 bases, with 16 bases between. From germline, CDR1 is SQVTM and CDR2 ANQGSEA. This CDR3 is CSVSRDRADTGELFF. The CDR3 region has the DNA TGCAGCGTTTCGCGGGACCGAGCGGACACCGGGGAGCTGTTTTTT.

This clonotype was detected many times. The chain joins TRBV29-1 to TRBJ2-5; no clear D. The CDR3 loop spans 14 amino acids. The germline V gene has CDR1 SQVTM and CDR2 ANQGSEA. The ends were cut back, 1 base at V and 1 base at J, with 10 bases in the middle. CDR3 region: CSVEVLGPQETQYF. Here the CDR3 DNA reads TGCAGCGTTGAAGTCCTAGGCCCCCAAGAGACCCAGTACTTC. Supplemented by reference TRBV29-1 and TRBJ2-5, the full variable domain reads SAVISQKPSRDICQRGTSLTIQCQVDSQVTMMFWYRQQPGQSLTLIATANQGSEATYESGFVIDKFPISRPNLTFSTLTVSNMSPEDSSIYLCSVEVLGPQETQYFGPGTRLLVL.

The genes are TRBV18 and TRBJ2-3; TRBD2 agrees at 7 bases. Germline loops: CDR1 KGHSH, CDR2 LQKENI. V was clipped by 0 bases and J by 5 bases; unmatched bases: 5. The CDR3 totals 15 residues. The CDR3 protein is CASSPPGGPGDTQYF. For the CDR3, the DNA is TGTGCCAGCTCACCACCGGGAGGGCCTGGAGATACGCAGTATTTT.

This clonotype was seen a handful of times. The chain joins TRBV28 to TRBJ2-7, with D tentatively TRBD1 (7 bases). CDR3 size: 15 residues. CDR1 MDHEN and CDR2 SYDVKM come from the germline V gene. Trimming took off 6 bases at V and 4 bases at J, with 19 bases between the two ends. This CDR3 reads CASSVGGGASYEQYF. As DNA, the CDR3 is TGTGCCAGCAGCGTAGGAGGGGGCGCATCTTACGAGCAGTACTTC.